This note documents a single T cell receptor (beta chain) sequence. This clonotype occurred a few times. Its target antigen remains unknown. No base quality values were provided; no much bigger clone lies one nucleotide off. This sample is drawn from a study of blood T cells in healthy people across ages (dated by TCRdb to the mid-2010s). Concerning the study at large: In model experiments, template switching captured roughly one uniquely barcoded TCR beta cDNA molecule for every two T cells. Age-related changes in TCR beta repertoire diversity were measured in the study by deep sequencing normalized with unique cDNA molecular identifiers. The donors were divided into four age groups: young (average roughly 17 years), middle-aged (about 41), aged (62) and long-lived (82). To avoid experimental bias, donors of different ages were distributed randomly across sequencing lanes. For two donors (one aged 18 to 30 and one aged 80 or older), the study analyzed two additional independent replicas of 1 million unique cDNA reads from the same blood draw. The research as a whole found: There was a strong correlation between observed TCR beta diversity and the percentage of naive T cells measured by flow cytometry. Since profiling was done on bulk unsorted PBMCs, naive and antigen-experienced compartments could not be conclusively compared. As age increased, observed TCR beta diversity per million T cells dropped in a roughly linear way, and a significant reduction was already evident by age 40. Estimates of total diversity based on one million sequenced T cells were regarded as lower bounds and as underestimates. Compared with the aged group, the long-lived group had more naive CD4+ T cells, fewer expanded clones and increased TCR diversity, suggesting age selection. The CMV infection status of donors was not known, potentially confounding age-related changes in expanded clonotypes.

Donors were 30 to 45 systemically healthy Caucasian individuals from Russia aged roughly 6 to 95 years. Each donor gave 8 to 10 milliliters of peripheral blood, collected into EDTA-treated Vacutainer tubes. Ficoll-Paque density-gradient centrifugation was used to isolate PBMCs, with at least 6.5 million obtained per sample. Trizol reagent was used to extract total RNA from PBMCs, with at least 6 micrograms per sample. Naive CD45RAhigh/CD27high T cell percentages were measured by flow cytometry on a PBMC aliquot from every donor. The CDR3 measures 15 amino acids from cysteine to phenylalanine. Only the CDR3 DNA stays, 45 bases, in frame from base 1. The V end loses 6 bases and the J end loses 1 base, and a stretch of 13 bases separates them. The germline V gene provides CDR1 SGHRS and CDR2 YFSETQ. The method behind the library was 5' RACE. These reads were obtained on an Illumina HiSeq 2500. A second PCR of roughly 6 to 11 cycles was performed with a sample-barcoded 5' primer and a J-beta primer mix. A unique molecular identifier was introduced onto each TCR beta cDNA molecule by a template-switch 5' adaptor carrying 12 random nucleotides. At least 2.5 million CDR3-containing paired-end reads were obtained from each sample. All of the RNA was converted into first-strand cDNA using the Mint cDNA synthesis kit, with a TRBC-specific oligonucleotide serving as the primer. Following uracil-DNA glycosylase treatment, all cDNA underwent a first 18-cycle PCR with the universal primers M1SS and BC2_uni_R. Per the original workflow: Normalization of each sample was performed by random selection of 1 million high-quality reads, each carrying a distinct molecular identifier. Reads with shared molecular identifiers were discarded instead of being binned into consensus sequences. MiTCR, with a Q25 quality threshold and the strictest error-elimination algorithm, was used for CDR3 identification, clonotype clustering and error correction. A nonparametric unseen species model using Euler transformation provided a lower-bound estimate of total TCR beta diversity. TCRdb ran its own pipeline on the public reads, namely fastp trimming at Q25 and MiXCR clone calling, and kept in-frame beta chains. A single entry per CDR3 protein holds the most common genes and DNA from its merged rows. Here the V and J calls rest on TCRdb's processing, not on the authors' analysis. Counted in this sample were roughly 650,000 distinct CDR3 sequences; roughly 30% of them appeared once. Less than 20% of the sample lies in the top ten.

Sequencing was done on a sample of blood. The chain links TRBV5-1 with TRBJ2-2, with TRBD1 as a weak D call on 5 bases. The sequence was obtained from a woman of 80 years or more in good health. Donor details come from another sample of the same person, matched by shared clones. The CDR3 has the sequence CASTVTDLNTGELFF. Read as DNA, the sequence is TGCGCCAGCACGGTGACAGACCTGAACACCGGGGAGCTGTTTTTT.